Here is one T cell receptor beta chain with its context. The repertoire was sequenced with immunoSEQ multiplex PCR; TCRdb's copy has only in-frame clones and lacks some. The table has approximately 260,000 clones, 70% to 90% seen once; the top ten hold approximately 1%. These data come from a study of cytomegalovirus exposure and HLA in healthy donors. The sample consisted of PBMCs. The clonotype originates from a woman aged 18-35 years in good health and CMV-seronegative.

The CDR3, as DNA: TGTGCCAGCAGCCAAGATTTCTACACCGGGGAGCTGTTTTTT. It translates to CASSQDFYTGELFF. The chain has TRBV14 and TRBJ2-2; D is unclear. V dropped 0 bases and J dropped 3 bases, with 5 bases sitting between them. The germline CDR1 and CDR2 sequences are SGHDN and FVKESK. This CDR3 is built from 14 residues.